This is a list of T cell receptor beta chains from one sample in a study of blood T cell repertoires in COVID-19. Using immunoSEQ multiplex PCR, the repertoire was profiled, and TCRdb retains in-frame clones only, with some absent. The top ten clones hold around 8% of a sample with roughly 160,000 clones, roughly 78% of them seen once. The sample was peripheral blood. The receptors here all came from a woman in her fifties or sixties with COVID-19, enrolled during active disease. CDR3s include the opening cysteine and the closing phenylalanine or tryptophan. Fields, in order: J gene, CDR3 length, clone size, D gene, V gene, CDR3 DNA, CDR3 protein. D genes are given only for firm matches. The size of a clone is reported for some rows only, either as once, few or many, or as a class for expanded clones.

TRBJ1-1 16 few . TRBV7-9 TGTGCCAGCAGCTTATTGGACTTACAGGGAAACACTGAAGCTTTCTTT CASSLLDLQGNTEAFF
TRBJ2-1 15 . TRBD1 TRBV15 TGTGCCACCAGCACGGACAGGGGGCTGAATAATGAGCAGTTCTTC CATSTDRGLNNEQFF
TRBJ2-2 16 . . TRBV19 TGTGCCAGTAGTACCCGACAGGACCTATCTGGCGGGGAGCTGTTTTTT CASSTRQDLSGGELFF
TRBJ1-2 14 . . TRBV20-1 TGCAGTGCTAGTCGTCGGCCAGGGAAGGGTGGCTACACCTTC CSASRRPGKGGYTF
TRBJ1-1 15 few TRBD1 TRBV11-2 TGTGCCAGCAGCGCAGGGGGCGCCCCTTACACTGAAGCTTTCTTT CASSAGGAPYTEAFF
TRBJ2-7 14 . TRBD2 TRBV3-1/TRBV3-2 TGTGCCAGCAGCCAAGTGCGAGCGGGGCTCGAGCAGTACTTC CASSQVRAGLEQYF
TRBJ1-2 13 . . TRBV7-3 TGTGCCAGCAGCTTAGTAGAGGGCTATGGCTACACCTTC CASSLVEGYGYTF
TRBJ2-3 17 . TRBD2 TRBV5-1 TGCGCCAGCAGCTCGGGACTAGCGGGAGTCGGCCCAGATACGCAGTATTTT CASSSGLAGVGPDTQYF
TRBJ1-2 13 . TRBD1 TRBV6-2/TRBV6-3 TGTGCCAGCAGTCCGAGACAGGGGTATGGCTACACCTTC CASSPRQGYGYTF
TRBJ1-2 13 . . TRBV10-2 TGCGCCAGCAGTGCGACACCTAACTATGGCTACACCTTC CASSATPNYGYTF
TRBJ1-2 13 few . TRBV29-1 TGCAGCGTTGAAGATCGGAGAAACTATGGCTACACCTTC CSVEDRRNYGYTF
TRBJ1-1 12 . . TRBV14 TGTGCCAGCAGCCCTCCTTATGCTGAAGCTTTCTTT CASSPPYAEAFF
TRBJ1-1 15 . TRBD1 TRBV5-4 TGTGCCAGCAGCCAACGAGGACAGGGAAGGGCTGAAGCTTTCTTT CASSQRGQGRAEAFF
TRBJ2-3 14 once TRBD1 TRBV2 TGTGCCAGCAGTGAAGACAGGGGGACAGATACGCAGTATTTT CASSEDRGTDTQYF
TRBJ2-2 14 few TRBD1 TRBV5-1 TGCGCCAGCAGCGAAGGGACAGGGTACGGGGAGCTGTTTTTT CASSEGTGYGELFF
TRBJ1-1 13 . . TRBV5-8 TGTGCCAGCAGCCGGGAGTGGAACCCTGAAGCTTTCTTT CASSREWNPEAFF
TRBJ2-1 12 . . TRBV24-1 TGTGCCACCAGTGCTCCCTACAATGAGCAGTTCTTC CATSAPYNEQFF
TRBJ1-2 13 once TRBD1 TRBV29-1 TGCAGCGTTGACTCGGACAGGGGGTCTGGCTACACCTTC CSVDSDRGSGYTF
TRBJ1-2 17 . . TRBV25-1 TGTGCCAGCAGTGTTTCAGAGCAGGTTACTCCTAACTATGGCTACACCTTC CASSVSEQVTPNYGYTF
TRBJ2-2 15 . TRBD1 TRBV19 TGTGCCAGTAGTATGGGACAGGGGTACACCGGGGAGCTGTTTTTT CASSMGQGYTGELFF
TRBJ2-6 16 once . TRBV7-3 TGTGCCAGCAGCTTAACAGGGGGACGTGGGGCCAACGTCCTGACTTTC CASSLTGGRGANVLTF
TRBJ2-3 13 . TRBD1 TRBV5-1 TGCGCCAGCAGCGGGACAGTTGTAGATACGCAGTATTTT CASSGTVVDTQYF
TRBJ2-2 13 . . TRBV7-3 TGTGCCAGCAGCTACAGGGTCACCGGGGAGCTGTTTTTT CASSYRVTGELFF
TRBJ1-4 11 . . TRBV29-1 TGCAGCTTCATTTTGGCTGAAAAACTGTTTTTT CSFILAEKLFF
TRBJ2-2 16 . TRBD2 TRBV6-6 TGTGCCAGCAGTTTGGGAGCGGGGGGTCGCACCGGGGAGCTGTTTTTT CASSLGAGGRTGELFF
TRBJ2-2 16 . TRBD2 TRBV19 TGTGCCAGTAGTATTGGGACTAGCGGGAGGATCGGGGAGCTGTTTTTT CASSIGTSGRIGELFF
TRBJ2-2 12 . . TRBV2 TGTGCCAGCAGTTGGACTACCGGGGAGCTGTTTTTT CASSWTTGELFF
TRBJ1-1 13 . . TRBV6-6 TGTGCCAGCAGTTACGGAGGCGTGGGTGCAGCTTTCTTT CASSYGGVGAAFF
TRBJ1-1 14 . . TRBV19 TGTGCCAGTATGGGGCGGACCCGGAACACTGAAGCTTTCTTT CASMGRTRNTEAFF
TRBJ2-2 12 once . TRBV28 TGTGCCAGCACGGCAGGGCCCAAGGAGCTGTTTTTT CASTAGPKELFF
TRBJ2-5 15 . . TRBV3-1/TRBV3-2 TGTGCCAGCAGCCAAGGAGACAGGACTCAAGAGACCCAGTACTTC CASSQGDRTQETQYF
TRBJ2-1 15 . TRBD1 TRBV9 TGTGCCAGCAGCTCGCGACAGGGTTCCTACAATGAGCAGTTCTTC CASSSRQGSYNEQFF
TRBJ1-1 14 . . TRBV29-1 TGCAGCGTTGACCCTCAGTGGGGGGGCACTGAAGCTTTCTTT CSVDPQWGGTEAFF
TRBJ2-7 15 few . TRBV15 TGTGCCACCAGCAGCAGACTAGGGGGCCTCCACGAGCAGTACTTC CATSSRLGGLHEQYF
TRBJ1-4 14 . . TRBV19 TGTGCCAGCAGACCCTCCGGGACATATGAAAAACTGTTTTTT CASRPSGTYEKLFF
TRBJ2-5 12 . TRBD2 TRBV7-9 TGTGCCAGCAGCTCGGGACTAGCGGGCCAGTACTTC CASSSGLAGQYF
TRBJ2-7 12 . TRBD1 TRBV12-3/TRBV12-4 TGTGCCAGCAGTTTAGACAGGGGGTATTCTTACTTC CASSLDRGYSYF
TRBJ1-5 15 . . TRBV2 TGTGCCAGCAGCCGTGAGGCAGGGCCCGATCAGCCCCAGCATTTT CASSREAGPDQPQHF
TRBJ1-1 13 . . TRBV11-3 TGTGCCAGCAGCATTAACAGGGTGACTGAAGCTTTCTTT CASSINRVTEAFF
TRBJ2-2 14 few . TRBV7-7 TGTGCTAGCACCCTCCTACCGAACACCGGGGAGCTGTTTTTT CASTLLPNTGELFF
TRBJ2-2 14 . . TRBV7-6 TGTGCCAGCAGCTTAGCACCGCAGGCCGGGGAGCTGTTTTTT CASSLAPQAGELFF
TRBJ2-5 16 few TRBD2 TRBV7-9 TGTGCCAGCAGCGCGAGGCCGGGACTAGAGGGACAGACCCAGTACTTC CASSARPGLEGQTQYF
TRBJ1-5 15 . TRBD1 TRBV2 TGTGCCAGCAGTGAAATACAGGGGGTCGATCAGCCCCAGCATTTT CASSEIQGVDQPQHF
TRBJ2-3 14 . . TRBV5-4 TGTGCCAGCACCCACCAGACTGGCACAGATACGCAGTATTTT CASTHQTGTDTQYF
TRBJ2-6 15 . TRBD2 TRBV2 TGTGCCGGGGGACTAGCGGGAGCTGGGGCCAACGTCCTGACTTTC CAGGLAGAGANVLTF
TRBJ1-5 16 . . TRBV18 TGTGCCAGCTCACCATCCCCCAGGGGACCGAATCAGCCCCAGCATTTT CASSPSPRGPNQPQHF
TRBJ1-2 14 . . TRBV6-6 TGTGCCAGCTTACAGGCTGGACAGAGCTATGGCTACACCTTC CASLQAGQSYGYTF
TRBJ2-3 11 . TRBD2 TRBV2 TGTGCCAGCACTAGGGACTACCTGCAGTATTTT CASTRDYLQYF
TRBJ1-2 15 . . TRBV14 TGTGCCAGCAGCCAAGACAGGGTCAGCAACTATGGCTACACCTTC CASSQDRVSNYGYTF